This section outlines one T cell receptor (beta chain) sequence together with its context. Deletions cut 0 bases from V and 0 bases from J, with 14 bases between. Germline V gives CDR1 GTSNPN, CDR2 SVGIG (reference sequence). The CDR3 sequence is 16 residues long. These data belong to a study of blood T cell repertoires in COVID-19. Study context: Some COVID-19 samples were acute and others convalescent; all came from the United States, Italy and Spain.

In the original processing: Reference gene primer amplification gave estimated nucleated cell counts. This table comes from immunoSEQ multiplex PCR, and its TCRdb copy is limited to in-frame clones, with some not included. V and J calls and clone size are given by that table; D and trimming were obtained from the DNA. The data contain hundreds of thousands of clones, around 87% of them seen just once; the ten biggest clones take up 3.5% to 5%. Sequencing was performed on PBMCs or T cells enriched from blood (not recorded which). This chain uses TRBV30 with TRBJ1-1; D remains unclear. This receptor was taken from a woman aged 18-35 years with acute COVID-19. The CDR3 here is CAWSVRGSGVNTEAFF. DNA for the CDR3: TGTGCCTGGAGTGTAAGAGGGTCAGGAGTGAACACTGAAGCTTTCTTT.